This T cell receptor (beta chain) was sequenced in a study of blood T cell repertoires in COVID-19. Study as a whole: Samples of COVID-19 (acute and convalescent) were obtained from the United States, Italy and Spain. Nucleic acid was either cDNA or gDNA, and it came from T cells, B-cell-depleted T cells, or PBMCs.

Unmatched junction bases numbered 17, after V lost 5 bases and J lost 9 bases. This CDR3 is 16 amino acids long. CDR1 and CDR2 from the germline V gene are MNHEY and SMNVEV (reference sequence). Here immunoSEQ multiplex PCR was the method, and the copy in TCRdb shows in-frame clones only, minus some. The sample has about 69,000 clones, 85% seen once; the top ten hold under 3%. Sequencing was done on a sample of peripheral blood. V usage is TRBV27 and J usage is TRBJ1-2; 8 bases match TRBD1. This TCR was sampled from an elderly man with acute or convalescent COVID-19. CDR3 nucleotides: TGTGCCAGCAGTGCAGGACAGGGTGGGCGCACTTTAAGCTACACCTTC. It is translated as CASSAGQGGRTLSYTF.